This note documents a single TCR beta chain sequence. The target antigen is unknown. V lost 2 bases and J lost 10, with 24 bases in between. Germline CDR1 LNHDA, CDR2 SQIVND (reference sequence). CDR3 length: 18 residues. The data originate from a study of T cell repertoires in cytomegalovirus infection. Background on the study: HLA-B-restricted CMV epitopes that are well studied, plus recently identified HLA-C-restricted ones, were used by the study. Through public TCR beta signatures, both CMV infection and matching HLA type were indicated.

One entry per CDR3 protein, called by TCRdb with MiXCR from the reads. The sample lists about 740,000 distinct CDR3 sequences; about 30% were seen once. Whole-study findings and limits: What dominated the ex vivo response were HLA-C-restricted CMV-specific TCR beta clonotypes. The cumulative frequency of public TCR beta families distinguished individuals who carried CMV together with the relevant HLA.

The TCR was taken from a human donor in good health (CMV status not recorded). Some clones in this sample may be carry-over from other donors' samples. This sample comprised cultured PBMCs, obtained from culture after CMV antigen stimulation. V and J are TRBV19 and TRBJ1-6, with D possibly being TRBD1 (6 bases). CDR3 sequence: CASSIRPGDPGVGSPLHF. In DNA form, the CDR3 reads TGTGCCAGTAGTATACGCCCAGGGGACCCGGGGGTTGGATCACCCCTCCACTTT. Full variable domain (missing parts from reference TRBV19 and TRBJ1-6): DGGITQSPKYLFRKEGQNVTLSCEQNLNHDAMYWYRQDPGQGLRLIYYSQIVNDFQKGDIAEGYSVSREKKESFPLTVTSAQKNPTAFYLCASSIRPGDPGVGSPLHFGNGTRLTVT.